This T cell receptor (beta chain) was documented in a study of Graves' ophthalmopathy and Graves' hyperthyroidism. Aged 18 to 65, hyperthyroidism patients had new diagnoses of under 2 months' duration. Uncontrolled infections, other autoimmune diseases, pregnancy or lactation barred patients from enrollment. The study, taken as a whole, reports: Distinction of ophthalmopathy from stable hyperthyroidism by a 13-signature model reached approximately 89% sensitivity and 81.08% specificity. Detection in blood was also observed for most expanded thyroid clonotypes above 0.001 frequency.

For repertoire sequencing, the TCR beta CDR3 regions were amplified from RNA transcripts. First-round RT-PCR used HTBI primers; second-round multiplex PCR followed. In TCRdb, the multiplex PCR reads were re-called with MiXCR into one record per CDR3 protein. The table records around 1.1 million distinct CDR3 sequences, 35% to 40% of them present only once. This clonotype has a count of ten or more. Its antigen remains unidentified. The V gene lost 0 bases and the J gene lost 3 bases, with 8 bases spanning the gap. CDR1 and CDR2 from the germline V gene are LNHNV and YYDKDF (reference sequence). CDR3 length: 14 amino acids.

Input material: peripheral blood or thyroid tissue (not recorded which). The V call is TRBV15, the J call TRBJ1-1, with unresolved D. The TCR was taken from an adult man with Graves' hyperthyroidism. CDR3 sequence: CATSREGVDTEAFF. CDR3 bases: TGTGCCACCAGCAGAGAGGGCGTGGACACTGAAGCTTTCTTT.